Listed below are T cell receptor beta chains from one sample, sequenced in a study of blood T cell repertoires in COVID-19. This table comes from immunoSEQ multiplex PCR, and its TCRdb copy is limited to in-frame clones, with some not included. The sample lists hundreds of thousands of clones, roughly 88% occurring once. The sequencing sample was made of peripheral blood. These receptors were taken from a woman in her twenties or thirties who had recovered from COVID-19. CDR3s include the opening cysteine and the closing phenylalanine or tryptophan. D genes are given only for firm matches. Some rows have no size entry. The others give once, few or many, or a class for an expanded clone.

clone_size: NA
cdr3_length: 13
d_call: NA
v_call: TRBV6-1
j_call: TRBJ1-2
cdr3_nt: TGTGCCAGCAGTGAAACAGTGCGCTATGGCTACACCTTC
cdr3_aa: CASSETVRYGYTF

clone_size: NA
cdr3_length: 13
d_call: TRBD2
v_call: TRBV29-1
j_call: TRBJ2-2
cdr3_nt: TGCAGCGCCCGACTAGCCTCCACCGGGGAGCTGTTTTTT
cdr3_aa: CSARLASTGELFF

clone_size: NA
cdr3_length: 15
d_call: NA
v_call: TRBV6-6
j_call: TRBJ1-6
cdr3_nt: TGTGCCAGCAGCGGGGGGGGGTCGGCATTTTCACCCCTCCACTTT
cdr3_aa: CASSGGGSAFSPLHF

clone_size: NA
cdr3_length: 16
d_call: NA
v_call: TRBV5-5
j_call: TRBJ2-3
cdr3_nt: TGTGCCAGCAGCCTGCAGGTTCGTCAGCTCACAGATACGCAGTATTTT
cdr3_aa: CASSLQVRQLTDTQYF

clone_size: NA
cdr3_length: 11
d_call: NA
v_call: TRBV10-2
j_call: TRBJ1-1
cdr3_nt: TGCGCCAGCAGTGAGGAGGGATTTGCTTTCTTT
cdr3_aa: CASSEEGFAFF

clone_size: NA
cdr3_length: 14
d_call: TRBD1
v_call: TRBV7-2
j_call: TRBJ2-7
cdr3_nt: TGTGCCAGCAGCGCCCTGACAGGGGTGGGAGAGCAGTACTTC
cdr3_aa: CASSALTGVGEQYF

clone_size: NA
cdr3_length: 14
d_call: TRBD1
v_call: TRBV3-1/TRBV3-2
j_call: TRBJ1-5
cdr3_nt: TGTGCCAGCAGCCAGGGGACAGATCAACAGCCCCAGCATTTT
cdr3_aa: CASSQGTDQQPQHF

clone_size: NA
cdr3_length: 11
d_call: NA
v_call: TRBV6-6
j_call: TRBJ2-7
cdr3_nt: TGTGCCAGCAGCCAGGCGAACGAGCAGTACTTC
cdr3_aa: CASSQANEQYF

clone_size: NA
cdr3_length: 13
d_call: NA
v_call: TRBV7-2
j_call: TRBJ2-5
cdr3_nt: TGTGCCAGCAGCGCTGGGCCCCAAGAGACCCAGTACTTC
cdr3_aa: CASSAGPQETQYF

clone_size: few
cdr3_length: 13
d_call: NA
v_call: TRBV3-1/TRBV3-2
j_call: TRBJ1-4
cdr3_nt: TGTGCCAGCAGCCAAGATGCAGGGTCGGAACTGTTTTTT
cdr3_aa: CASSQDAGSELFF

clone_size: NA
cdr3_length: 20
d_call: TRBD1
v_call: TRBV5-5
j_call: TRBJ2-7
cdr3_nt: TGTGCCAGCAGCTTGGCCGGGACAGGGCGAGACAGATCCCCCTCCTACGAGCAGTACTTC
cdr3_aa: CASSLAGTGRDRSPSYEQYF

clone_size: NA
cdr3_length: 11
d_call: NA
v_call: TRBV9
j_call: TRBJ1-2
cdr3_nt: TGTGCCAGCAGTGACATTGATGGCTACACCTTC
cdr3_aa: CASSDIDGYTF

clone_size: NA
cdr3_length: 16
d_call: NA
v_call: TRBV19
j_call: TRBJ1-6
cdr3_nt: TGTGCCAGTAGTATTTGGGAGAGGAGGCTGGATTCACCCCTCCACTTT
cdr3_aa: CASSIWERRLDSPLHF

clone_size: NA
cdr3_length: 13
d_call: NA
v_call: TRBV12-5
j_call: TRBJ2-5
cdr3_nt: TGTGCTAGTGGTTTGGGCCAGAAAGAGACCCAGTACTTC
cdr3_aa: CASGLGQKETQYF

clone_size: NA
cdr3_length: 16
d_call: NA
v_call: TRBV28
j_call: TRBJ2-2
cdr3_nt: TGTGCCAGCAGTCCGCCGCAGGGGGGCCGACCCGGGGAGCTGTTTTTT
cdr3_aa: CASSPPQGGRPGELFF

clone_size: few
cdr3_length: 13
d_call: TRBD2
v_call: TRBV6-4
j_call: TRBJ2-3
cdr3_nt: TGTGCCAGCAGTGACGGGGGGGCAGATACGCAGTATTTT
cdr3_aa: CASSDGGADTQYF

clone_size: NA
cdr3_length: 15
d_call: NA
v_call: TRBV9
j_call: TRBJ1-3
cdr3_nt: TGTGCCAGCAGCGTTTCAGGGCACTCTGGAAACACCATATATTTT
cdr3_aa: CASSVSGHSGNTIYF

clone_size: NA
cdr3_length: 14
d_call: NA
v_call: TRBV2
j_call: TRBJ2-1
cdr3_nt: TGTGCCAGCAGCACTACTAGGACTTACAATGAGCAGTTCTTC
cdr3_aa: CASSTTRTYNEQFF

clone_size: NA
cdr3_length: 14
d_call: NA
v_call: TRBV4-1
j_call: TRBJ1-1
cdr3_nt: TGCGCCAGCAGCCCAACAGACCCGAACACTGAAGCTTTCTTT
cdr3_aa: CASSPTDPNTEAFF

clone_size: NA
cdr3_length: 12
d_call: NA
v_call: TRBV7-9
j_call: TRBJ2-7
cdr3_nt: TGTGCCAGCAGCTTAGCGTCGGGGGAGCAGTACTTC
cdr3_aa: CASSLASGEQYF

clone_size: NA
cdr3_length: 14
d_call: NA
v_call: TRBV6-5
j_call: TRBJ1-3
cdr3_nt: TGTGCCAGCGCATATGGGGGCGCCGGAAACACCATATATTTT
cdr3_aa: CASAYGGAGNTIYF

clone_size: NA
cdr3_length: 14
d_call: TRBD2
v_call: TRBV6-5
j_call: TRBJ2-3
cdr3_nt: TGTGCCAGCAAGGTCGAAAGCGGGGGAGATACGCAGTATTTT
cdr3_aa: CASKVESGGDTQYF

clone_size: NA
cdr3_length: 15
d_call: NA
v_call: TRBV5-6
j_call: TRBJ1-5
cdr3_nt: TGTGCCAGCAGCTTGGCACGGGGAAGCAATCAGCCCCAGCATTTT
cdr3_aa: CASSLARGSNQPQHF

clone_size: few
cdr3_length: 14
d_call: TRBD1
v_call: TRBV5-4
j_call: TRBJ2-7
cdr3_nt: TGTGCCAGCAGTATACAGGGGACACCTTACGAGCAGTACTTC
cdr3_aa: CASSIQGTPYEQYF

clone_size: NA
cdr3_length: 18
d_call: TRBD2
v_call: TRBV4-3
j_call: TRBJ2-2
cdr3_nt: TGCGCCAGCAGCCACCCAGGAACAGCGGGGGGGCCCTCCGGGGAGCTGTTTTTT
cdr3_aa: CASSHPGTAGGPSGELFF

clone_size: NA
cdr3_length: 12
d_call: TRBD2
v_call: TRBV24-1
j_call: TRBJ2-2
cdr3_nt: TGTGCCACACGTAGCGGGTTCGGGGAGCTGTTTTTT
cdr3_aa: CATRSGFGELFF

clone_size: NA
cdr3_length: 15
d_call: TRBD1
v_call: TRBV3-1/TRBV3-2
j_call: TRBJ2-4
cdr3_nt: TGTGCCAGCAGCCAGACCCCAGGGGGTTGGTACATTCAGTACTTC
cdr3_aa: CASSQTPGGWYIQYF

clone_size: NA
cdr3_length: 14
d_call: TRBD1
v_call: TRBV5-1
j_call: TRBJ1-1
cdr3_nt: TGCGCCAGCAGCGTTGACAGGGAGAACACTGAAGCTTTCTTT
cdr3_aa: CASSVDRENTEAFF

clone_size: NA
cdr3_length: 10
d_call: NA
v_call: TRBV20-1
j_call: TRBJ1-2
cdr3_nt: TGCTCTCCGGTGAACTATGGCTACACCTTC
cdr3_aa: CSPVNYGYTF

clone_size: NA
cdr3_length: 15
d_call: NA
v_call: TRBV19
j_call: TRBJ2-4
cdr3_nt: TGTGCCAGTAGGTCACCAAGGGCCGCAGGGAACATTCAGTACTTC
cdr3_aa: CASRSPRAAGNIQYF

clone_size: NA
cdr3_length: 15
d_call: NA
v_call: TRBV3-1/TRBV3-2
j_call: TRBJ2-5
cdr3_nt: TGTGCCAGCAGCCAAGAGGGTAGCGGCCAAGAGACCCAGTACTTC
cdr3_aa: CASSQEGSGQETQYF

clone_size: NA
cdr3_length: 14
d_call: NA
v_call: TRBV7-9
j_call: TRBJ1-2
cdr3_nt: TGTGCCAGCAGCCGGAGAGAGCAGGGTCGGGGCTACACCTTC
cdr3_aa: CASSRREQGRGYTF

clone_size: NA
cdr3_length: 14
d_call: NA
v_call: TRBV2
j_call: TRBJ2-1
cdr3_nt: TGTGCCAGCAACCCTAGGCGCTCCTACAATGAGCAGTTCTTC
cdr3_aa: CASNPRRSYNEQFF

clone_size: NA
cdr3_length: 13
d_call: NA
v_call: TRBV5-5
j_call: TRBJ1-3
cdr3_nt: TGTGCCAGCACTACGGGCTCTGGAAACACCATATATTTT
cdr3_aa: CASTTGSGNTIYF

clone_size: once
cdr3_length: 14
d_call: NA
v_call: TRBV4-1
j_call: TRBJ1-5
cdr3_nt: TGCGCCAGCAGCCAAGAGAGGACAGCATCGCCCCAGCATTTT
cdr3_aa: CASSQERTASPQHF

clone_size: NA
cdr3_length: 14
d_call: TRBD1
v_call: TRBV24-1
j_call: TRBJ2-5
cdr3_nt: TGTGCCACCAGTGCCAGGGGGTCTGGGGAGACCCAGTACTTC
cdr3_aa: CATSARGSGETQYF

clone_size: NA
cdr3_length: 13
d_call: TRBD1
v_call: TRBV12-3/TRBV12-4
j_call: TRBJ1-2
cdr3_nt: TGTGCCATTGCCCGGACAGGGAACTATGGCTACACCTTC
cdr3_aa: CAIARTGNYGYTF

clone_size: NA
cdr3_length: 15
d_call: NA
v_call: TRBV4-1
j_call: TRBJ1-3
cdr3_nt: TGCGCCAGCAGCCAACTTGAGTACTCTGGAAACACCATATATTTT
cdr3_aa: CASSQLEYSGNTIYF

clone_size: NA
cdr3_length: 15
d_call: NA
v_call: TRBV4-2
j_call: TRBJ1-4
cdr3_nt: TGTGCCAGCAGCCAAGGCGAGGTAACTAATGAAAAACTGTTTTTT
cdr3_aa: CASSQGEVTNEKLFF

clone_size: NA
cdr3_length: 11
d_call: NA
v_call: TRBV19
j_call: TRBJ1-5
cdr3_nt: TGTGCCAGTAGTATACGTCAGCCCCAGCATTTT
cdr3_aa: CASSIRQPQHF

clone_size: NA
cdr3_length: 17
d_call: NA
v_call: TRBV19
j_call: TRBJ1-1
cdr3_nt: TGTGCCAGTAGTACTCAACTCTTCGGCGGATTGAACACTGAAGCTTTCTTT
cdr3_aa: CASSTQLFGGLNTEAFF

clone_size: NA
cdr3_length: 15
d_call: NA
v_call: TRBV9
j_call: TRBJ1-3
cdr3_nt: TGTGCCAGCAGCCTCGGGGTAGAATCTGGAAACACCATATATTTT
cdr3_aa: CASSLGVESGNTIYF

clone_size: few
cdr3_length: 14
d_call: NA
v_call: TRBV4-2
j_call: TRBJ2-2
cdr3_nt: TGTGCCAGCAGCCAAGATTCTAGAGCCGGGGAGCTGTTTTTT
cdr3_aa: CASSQDSRAGELFF

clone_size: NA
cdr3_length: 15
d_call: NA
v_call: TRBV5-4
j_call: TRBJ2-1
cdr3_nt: TGTGCCAGCAGCTTGGGTGACGGCCCGGGGAATGAGCAGTTCTTC
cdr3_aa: CASSLGDGPGNEQFF

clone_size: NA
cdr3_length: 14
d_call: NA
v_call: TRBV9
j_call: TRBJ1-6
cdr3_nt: TGTGCCAGCAGCCCCGACTGGTTTGGTTCACCCCTCCACTTT
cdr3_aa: CASSPDWFGSPLHF

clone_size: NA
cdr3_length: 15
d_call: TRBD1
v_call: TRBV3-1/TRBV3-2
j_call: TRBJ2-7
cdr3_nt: TGTGCCAGCAGCCCCTCGGGACAGGGGGCACAAGAGCAGTACTTC
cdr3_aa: CASSPSGQGAQEQYF

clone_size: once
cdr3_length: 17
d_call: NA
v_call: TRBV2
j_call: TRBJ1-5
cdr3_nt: TGTGCCAGCAGTGCTTCCCATCGACAGACTAGCAATCAGCCCCAGCATTTT
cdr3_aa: CASSASHRQTSNQPQHF

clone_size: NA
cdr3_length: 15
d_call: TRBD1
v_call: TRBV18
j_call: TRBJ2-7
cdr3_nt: TGTGCCAGCTCACCATCGGGACAGGGGAGTAACGAGCAGTACTTC
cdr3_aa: CASSPSGQGSNEQYF